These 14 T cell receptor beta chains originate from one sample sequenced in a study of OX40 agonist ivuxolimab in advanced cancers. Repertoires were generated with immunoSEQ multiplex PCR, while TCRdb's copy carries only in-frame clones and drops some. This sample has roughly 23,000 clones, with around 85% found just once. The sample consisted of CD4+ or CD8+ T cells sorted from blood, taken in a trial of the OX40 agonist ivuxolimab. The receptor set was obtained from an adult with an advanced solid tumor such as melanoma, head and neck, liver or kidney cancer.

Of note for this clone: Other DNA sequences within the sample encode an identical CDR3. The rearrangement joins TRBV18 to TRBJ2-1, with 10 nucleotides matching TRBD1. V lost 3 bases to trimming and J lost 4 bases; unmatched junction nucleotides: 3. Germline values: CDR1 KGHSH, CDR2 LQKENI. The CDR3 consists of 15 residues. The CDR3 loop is CASSPRDRGYNEQFF. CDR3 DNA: TGTGCCAGCTCACCCCGGGACAGGGGATACAATGAGCAGTTCTTC.

The CDR3 sequence is CASSLGESGELFF. The DNA of the CDR3 is TGTGCCAGCAGCTTGGGGGAATCCGGGGAGCTGTTTTTT. V is TRBV7-7 and J is TRBJ2-2; D may correspond to TRBD1 or TRBD2 (5 bases each). The germline gives CDR1 SSHAT, CDR2 FNYEAQ (reference sequence). The CDR3 loop spans 13 amino acids. V lost 3 bases and J 6 bases, leaving 8 bases between the germline ends. Filled out from reference TRBV7-7 and TRBJ2-2, the complete variable domain reads GAGVSQSPRYKVTKRGQDVTLRCDPISSHATLYWYQQALGQGPEFLTYFNYEAQPDKSGLPSDRFSAERPEGSISTLTIQRTEQRDSAMYRCASSLGESGELFFGEGSRLTVL.

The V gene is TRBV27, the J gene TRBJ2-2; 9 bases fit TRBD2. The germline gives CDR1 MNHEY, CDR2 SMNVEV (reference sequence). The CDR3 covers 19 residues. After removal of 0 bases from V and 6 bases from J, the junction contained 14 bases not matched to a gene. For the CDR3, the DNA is TGTGCCAGCAGTTTATCGGGAACCCTAGCGGGGACCGGGGCCGGGGAGCTGTTTTTT. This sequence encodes CASSLSGTLAGTGAGELFF.

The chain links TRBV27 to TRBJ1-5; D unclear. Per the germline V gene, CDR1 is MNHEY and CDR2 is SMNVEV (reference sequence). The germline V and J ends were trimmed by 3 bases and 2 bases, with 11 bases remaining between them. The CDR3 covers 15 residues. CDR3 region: CASSFSIGGNQPQHF. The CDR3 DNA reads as TGTGCCAGCAGTTTTTCCATAGGCGGCAATCAGCCCCAGCATTTT.

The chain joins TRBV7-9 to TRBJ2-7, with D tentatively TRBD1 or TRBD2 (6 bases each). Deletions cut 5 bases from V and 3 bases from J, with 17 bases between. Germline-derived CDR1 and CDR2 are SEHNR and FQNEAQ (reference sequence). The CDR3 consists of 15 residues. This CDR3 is CASSQAGGGDYEQYF. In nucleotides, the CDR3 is TGTGCCAGCAGCCAGGCCGGAGGGGGAGACTACGAGCAGTACTTC. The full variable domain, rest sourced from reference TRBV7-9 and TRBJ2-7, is DTGVSQNPRHKITKRGQNVTFRCDPISEHNRLYWYRQTLGQGPEFLTYFQNEAQLEKSRLLSDRFSAERPKGSFSTLEIQRTEQGDSAMYLCASSQAGGGDYEQYFGPGTRLTVT.

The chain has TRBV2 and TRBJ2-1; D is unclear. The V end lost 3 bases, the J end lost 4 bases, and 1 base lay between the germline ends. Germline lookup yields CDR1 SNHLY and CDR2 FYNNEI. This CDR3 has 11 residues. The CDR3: CASSDYNEQFF. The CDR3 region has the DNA TGTGCCAGCAGTGATTACAATGAGCAGTTCTTC.

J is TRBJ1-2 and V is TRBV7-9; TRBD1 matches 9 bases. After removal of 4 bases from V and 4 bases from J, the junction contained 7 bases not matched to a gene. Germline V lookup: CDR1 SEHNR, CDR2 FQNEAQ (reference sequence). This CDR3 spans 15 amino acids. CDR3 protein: CASSWAGTGFYGYTF. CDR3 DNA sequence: TGTGCCAGCAGCTGGGCCGGGACAGGGTTCTATGGCTACACCTTC.

The DNA for the CDR3 is TGCACCAGCAGCCAAGGAACATCGGCTGGTCAATACGAGCAGTACTTC. As protein: CTSSQGTSAGQYEQYF. The chain links TRBV1 to TRBJ2-7. TRBV1 is noted as a pseudogene. The CDR3 extends over 16 amino acids.

This CDR3 is CASSILGGRNEQYF. In DNA, the CDR3 is TGTGCCAGTAGTATCTTGGGGGGGCGGAACGAGCAGTACTTC. The chain uses TRBV19 and TRBJ2-7; D may be TRBD2 (7 bases). This CDR3 is built from 14 residues. Germline V lookup: CDR1 LNHDA, CDR2 SQIVND (reference sequence). Trimming took off 3 bases at V and 5 bases at J, with 14 bases between the two ends.

The CDR3 here is CAISEWDGYTF. The DNA for the CDR3 is TGTGCCATCAGTGAATGGGATGGCTACACCTTC. The rearrangement uses TRBV10-3 and TRBJ1-2; D call uncertain. Trimming shortened V by 3 bases and J by 6 bases, and 5 bases separated the two germline ends. Per the germline V gene, CDR1 is ENHRY and CDR2 is SYGVKD. The CDR3 sequence is 11 residues long.

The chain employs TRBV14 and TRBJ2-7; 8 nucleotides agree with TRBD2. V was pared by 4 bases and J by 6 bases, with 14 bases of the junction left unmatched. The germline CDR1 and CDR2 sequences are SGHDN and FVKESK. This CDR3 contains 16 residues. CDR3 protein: CASSLPQRGPPGEQYF. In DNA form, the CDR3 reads TGTGCCAGCAGCCTCCCCCAGCGGGGGCCTCCCGGCGAGCAGTACTTC.

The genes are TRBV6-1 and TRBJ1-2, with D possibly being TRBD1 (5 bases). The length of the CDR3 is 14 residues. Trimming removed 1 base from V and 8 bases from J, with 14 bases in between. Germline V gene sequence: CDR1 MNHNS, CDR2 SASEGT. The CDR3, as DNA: TGTGCCAGCAGTGAAGAGGGGAACCGGCGGGGCTACACCTTC. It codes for CASSEEGNRRGYTF.

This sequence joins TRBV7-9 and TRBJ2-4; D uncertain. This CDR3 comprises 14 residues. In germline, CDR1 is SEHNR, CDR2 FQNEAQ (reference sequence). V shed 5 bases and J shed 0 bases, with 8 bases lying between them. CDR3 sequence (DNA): TGTGCCAGCAGCGAAGTCTTAGCCAAAAACATTCAGTACTTC. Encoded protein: CASSEVLAKNIQYF.

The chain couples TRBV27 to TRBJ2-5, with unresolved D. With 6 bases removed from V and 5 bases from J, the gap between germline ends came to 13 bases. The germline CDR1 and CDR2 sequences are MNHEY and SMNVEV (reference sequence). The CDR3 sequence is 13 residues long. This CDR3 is CASSTLNLETQYF. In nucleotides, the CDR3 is TGTGCCAGCAGCACTCTTAATTTGGAGACCCAGTACTTC.